In this sample, the clone carrying this TCR beta chain turned up once. Using immunoSEQ multiplex PCR, the repertoire was profiled, and TCRdb retains in-frame clones only, with some absent. The profile shows some 2,400,000 clones, approximately 95% of them singletons. CDR1 is MDHEN and CDR2 is SYDVKM in the germline V gene. The V end lost 2 bases, the J end lost 5 bases, and 12 bases lay between the germline ends. This CDR3 comprises 14 residues. The data derive from a study of shared clonotypes between healthy human individuals. This clonotype was obtained from a man aged 18 to 30 in good health. The specimen was naive CD4+ T cells sorted from blood. The subset denotes: CD45RA+ positively selected. The J gene is TRBJ1-1, the V gene TRBV28; no reliable D call. The DNA of the CDR3 is TGTGCCAGCAGTTTAGGGCAGGCGAGGACTGAAGCTTTCTTT. Its protein is CASSLGQARTEAFF.